This TCR beta chain was identified during a study of cytomegalovirus exposure and HLA in healthy donors. V shed 4 bases and J 2 bases; nucleotides not matched to a gene: 11. From germline, CDR1 is MRHNA and CDR2 SNTAGT. The CDR3 runs 17 residues. In the PCR, 60 Vbeta and 13 Jbeta primers were used. Here immunoSEQ multiplex PCR was the method, and the copy in TCRdb shows in-frame clones only, minus some. The sample contains 110,000 to 150,000 clones, around 72% of which appear only once. This clone has just a few counts. The clonotype was recovered from a man aged 40-50 years in good health and CMV-seronegative. The sample comprised PBMCs. The chain links TRBV6-4 to TRBJ2-7; the match to TRBD2 covers 10 bases. CDR3 in amino acids: CASSVQGPGLAPYEQYF. The CDR3 nucleotides read TGTGCCAGCAGTGTCCAAGGACCGGGACTAGCGCCCTACGAGCAGTACTTC.